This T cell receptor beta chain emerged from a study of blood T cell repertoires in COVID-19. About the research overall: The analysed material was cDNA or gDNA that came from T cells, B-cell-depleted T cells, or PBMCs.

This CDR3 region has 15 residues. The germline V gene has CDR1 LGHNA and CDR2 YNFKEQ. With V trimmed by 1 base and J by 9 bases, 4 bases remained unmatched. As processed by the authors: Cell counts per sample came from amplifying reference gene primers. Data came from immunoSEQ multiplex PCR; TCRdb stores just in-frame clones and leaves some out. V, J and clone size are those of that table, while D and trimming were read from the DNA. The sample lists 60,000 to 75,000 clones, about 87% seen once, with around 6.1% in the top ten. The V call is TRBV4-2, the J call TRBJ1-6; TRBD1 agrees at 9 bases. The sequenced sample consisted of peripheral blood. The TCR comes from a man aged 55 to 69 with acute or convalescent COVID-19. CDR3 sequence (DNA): TGTGCCAGCAGCCAAGGACAGGGGGAGAGTTCACCCCTCCACTTT. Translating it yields CASSQGQGESSPLHF.